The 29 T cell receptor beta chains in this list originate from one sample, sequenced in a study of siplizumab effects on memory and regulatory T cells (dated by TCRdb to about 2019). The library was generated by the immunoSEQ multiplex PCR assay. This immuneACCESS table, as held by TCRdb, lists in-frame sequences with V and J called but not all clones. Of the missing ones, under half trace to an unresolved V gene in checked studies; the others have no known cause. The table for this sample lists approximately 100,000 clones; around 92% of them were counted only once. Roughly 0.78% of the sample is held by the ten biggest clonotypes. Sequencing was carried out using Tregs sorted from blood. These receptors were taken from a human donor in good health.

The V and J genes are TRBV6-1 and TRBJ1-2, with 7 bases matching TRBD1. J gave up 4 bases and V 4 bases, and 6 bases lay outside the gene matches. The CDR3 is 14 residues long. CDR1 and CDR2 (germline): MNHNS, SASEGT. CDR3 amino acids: CASSGPGTVYGYTF. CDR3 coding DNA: TGTGCCAGCAGTGGACCCGGGACAGTCTATGGCTACACCTTC.

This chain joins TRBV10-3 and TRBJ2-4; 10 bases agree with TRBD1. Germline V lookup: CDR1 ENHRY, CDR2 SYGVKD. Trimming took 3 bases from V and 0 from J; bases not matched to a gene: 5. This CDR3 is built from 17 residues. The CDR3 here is CAISDPDRGRAKNIQYF. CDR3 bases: TGTGCCATCAGTGACCCAGACAGGGGGCGAGCCAAAAACATTCAGTACTTC.

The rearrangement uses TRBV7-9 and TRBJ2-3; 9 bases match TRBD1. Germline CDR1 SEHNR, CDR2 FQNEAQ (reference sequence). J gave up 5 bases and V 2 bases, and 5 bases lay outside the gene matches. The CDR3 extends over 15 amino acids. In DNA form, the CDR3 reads TGTGCCAGCAGCTTAACAGGGGGCGCGAAAGATACGCAGTATTTT. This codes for CASSLTGGAKDTQYF.

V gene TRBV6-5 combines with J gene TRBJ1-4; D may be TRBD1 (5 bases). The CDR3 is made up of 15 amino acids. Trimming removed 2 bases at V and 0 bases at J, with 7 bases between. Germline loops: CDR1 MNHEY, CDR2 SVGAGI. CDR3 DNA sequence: TGTGCCAGCAGTTACGGAGGGGCAACTAATGAAAAACTGTTTTTT. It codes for CASSYGGATNEKLFF.

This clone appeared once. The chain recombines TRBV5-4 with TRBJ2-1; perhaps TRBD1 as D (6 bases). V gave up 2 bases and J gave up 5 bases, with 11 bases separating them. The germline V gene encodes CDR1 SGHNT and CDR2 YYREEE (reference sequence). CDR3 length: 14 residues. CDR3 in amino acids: CASSFGTLNNEQFF. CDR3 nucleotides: TGTGCCAGCAGCTTCGGGACACTAAACAATGAGCAGTTCTTC.

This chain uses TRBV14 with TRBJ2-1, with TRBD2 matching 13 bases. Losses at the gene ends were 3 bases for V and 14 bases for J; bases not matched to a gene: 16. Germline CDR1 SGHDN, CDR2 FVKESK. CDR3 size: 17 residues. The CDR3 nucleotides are TGTGCCAGCAGCCAGATCGGACTAGCGGGAGAGCTGGGTGGGGAGTTCTTC. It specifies CASSQIGLAGELGGEFF.

CDR3 nucleotides: TGTGCCAGCAGCTGGGGACAGGGGAGAGAGACCCAGTACTTC. Encoded protein: CASSWGQGRETQYF. The gene calls are TRBV5-5 and TRBJ2-5; 10 bases are a match to TRBD1. The trim removed 3 bases at V and 4 bases at J, leaving 3 bases unmatched. The germline CDR1 and CDR2 sequences are SGHKS and YYEKEE (reference sequence). The CDR3 runs to 14 residues. Using reference TRBV5-5 and TRBJ2-5 for the parts outside the CDR3, the full variable domain is DAGVTQSPTHLIKTRGQQVTLRCSPISGHKSVSWYQQVLGQGPQFIFQYYEKEERGRGNFPDRFSARQFPNYSSELNVNALLLGDSALYLCASSWGQGRETQYFGPGTRLLVL.

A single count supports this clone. In nucleotides, the CDR3 is TGTGCCAGCAAACCGGAAGCGTTGGGTCAGCCCCAGCATTTT. Protein sequence: CASKPEALGQPQHF. The chain recombines TRBV6-6 with TRBJ1-5; D is undetermined. The CDR3 covers 14 residues. Per the germline V gene, CDR1 is MNHNY and CDR2 is SVGAGI (reference sequence). V was shortened by 7 bases and J by 6 bases, with 16 bases between the two germline ends.

The CDR3 sequence: CASSFLGISTDTQYF. The CDR3 nucleotides are TGTGCCAGCAGTTTTTTGGGGATCAGCACAGATACGCAGTATTTT. The chain has TRBV27 and TRBJ2-3; no firm D call. Germline-derived CDR1 and CDR2 are MNHEY and SMNVEV (reference sequence). Trimming left V 3 bases short and J 0 bases short, with 10 bases between. The CDR3 runs to 15 residues.

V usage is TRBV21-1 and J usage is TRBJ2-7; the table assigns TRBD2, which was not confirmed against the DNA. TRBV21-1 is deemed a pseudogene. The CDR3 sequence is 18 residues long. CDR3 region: CASSKGLISGRISYEQYF. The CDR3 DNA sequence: TGTGCCAGCAGCAAAGGGTTGATTAGCGGGAGGATCTCCTACGAGCAGTACTTC.

CDR3 bases: TGTGCCACCAGCAGAGCAGTTTCGGATAATGAGCAGTTCTTC. This sequence encodes CATSRAVSDNEQFF. The J gene is TRBJ2-1, the V gene TRBV15; D unclear. V was clipped by 1 base and J by 7 bases, with 11 bases between them. This CDR3 region has 14 residues. Germline values: CDR1 LNHNV, CDR2 YYDKDF (reference sequence).

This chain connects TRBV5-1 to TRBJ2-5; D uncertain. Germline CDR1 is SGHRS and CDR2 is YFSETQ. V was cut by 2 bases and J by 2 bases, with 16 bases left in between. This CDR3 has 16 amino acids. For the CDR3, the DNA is TGCGCCAGCAGCTTTGAAACAAGACAAGTTCAAGAGACCCAGTACTTC. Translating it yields CASSFETRQVQETQYF.

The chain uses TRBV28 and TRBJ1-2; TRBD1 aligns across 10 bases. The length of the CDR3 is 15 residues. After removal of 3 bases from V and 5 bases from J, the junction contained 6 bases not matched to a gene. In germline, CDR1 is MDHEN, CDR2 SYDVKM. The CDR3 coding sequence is TGTGCCAGCAGTTTTCCCGGGACAGGGGATTATGGCTACACCTTC. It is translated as CASSFPGTGDYGYTF.

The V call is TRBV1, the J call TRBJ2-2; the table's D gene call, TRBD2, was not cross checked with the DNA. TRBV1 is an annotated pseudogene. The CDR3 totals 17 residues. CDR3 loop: CTSSQGGRDGNTGELFF. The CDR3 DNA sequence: TGCACCAGCAGCCAAGGGGGGAGGGACGGGAACACCGGGGAGCTGTTTTTT.

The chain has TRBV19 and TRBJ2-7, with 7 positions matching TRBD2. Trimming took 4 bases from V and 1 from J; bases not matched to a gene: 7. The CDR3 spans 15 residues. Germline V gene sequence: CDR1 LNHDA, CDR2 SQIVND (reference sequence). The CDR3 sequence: CASSRGASGSYEQYF. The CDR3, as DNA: TGTGCCAGTAGTAGAGGGGCTAGCGGATCCTACGAGCAGTACTTC.

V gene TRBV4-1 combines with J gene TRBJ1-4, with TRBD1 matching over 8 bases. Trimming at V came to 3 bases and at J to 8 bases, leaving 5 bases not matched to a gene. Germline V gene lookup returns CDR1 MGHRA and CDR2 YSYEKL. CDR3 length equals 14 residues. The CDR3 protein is CASSHVRGREKLFF. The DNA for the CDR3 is TGCGCCAGCAGCCACGTCAGGGGGCGGGAAAAACTGTTTTTT.

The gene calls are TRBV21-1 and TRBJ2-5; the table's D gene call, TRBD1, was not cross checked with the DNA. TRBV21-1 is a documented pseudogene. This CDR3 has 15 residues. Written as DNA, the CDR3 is TGTGCCAGCAGCAAGGGCCAGGGTAAGAAAGAGACCCAGTACTTC. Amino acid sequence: CASSKGQGKKETQYF.

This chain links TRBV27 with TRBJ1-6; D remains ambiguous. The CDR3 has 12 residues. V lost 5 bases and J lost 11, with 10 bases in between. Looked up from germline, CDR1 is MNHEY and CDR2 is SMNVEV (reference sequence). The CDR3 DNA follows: TGTGCCAGCAGTCCTGAGAGGGCACCCCTCCACTTT. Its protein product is CASSPERAPLHF.

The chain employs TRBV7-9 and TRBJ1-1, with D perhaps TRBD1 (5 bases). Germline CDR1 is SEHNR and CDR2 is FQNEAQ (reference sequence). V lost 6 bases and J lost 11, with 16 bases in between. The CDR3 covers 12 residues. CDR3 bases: TGTGCCAGCAGTTTACTGGGGGGTGGGGCTTTCTTT. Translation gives CASSLLGGGAFF.

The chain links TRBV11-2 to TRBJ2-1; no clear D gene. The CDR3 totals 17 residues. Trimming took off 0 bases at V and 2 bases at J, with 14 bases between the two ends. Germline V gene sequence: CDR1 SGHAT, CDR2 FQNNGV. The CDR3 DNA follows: TGTGCCAGCAGCTTAGATCACTTCACGGTAACCTACAATGAGCAGTTCTTC. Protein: CASSLDHFTVTYNEQFF.

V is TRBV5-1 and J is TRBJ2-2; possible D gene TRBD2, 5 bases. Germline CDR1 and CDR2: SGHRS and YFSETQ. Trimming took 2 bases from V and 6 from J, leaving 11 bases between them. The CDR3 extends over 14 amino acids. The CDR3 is CASSFGSGSGELFF. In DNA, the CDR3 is TGCGCCAGCAGCTTTGGCTCGGGATCCGGGGAGCTGTTTTTT.

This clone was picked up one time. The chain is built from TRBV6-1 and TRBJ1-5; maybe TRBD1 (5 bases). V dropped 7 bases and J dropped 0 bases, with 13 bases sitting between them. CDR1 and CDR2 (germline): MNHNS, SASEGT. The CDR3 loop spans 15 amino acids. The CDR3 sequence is CASNLWGDSNQPQHF. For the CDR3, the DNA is TGTGCCAGCAATCTTTGGGGGGATAGCAATCAGCCCCAGCATTTT.

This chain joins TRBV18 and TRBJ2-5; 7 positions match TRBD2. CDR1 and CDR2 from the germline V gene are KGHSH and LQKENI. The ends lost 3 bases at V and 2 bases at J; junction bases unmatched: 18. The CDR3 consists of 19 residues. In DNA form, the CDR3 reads TGTGCCAGCTCACCTCGAGTAGGGCTAGCGGTCGAACGACAAGAGACCCAGTACTTC. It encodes CASSPRVGLAVERQETQYF.

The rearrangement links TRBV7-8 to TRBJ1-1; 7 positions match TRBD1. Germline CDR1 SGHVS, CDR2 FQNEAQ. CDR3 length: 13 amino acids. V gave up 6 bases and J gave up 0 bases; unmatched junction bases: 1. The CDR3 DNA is TGTGCCAGCAGGGGACAGATGAACACTGAAGCTTTCTTT. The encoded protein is CASRGQMNTEAFF.

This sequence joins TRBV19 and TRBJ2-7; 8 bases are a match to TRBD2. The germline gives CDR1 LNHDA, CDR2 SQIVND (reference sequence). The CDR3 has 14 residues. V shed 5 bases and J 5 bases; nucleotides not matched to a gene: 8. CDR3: CASSLTSVLDEQYF. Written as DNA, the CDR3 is TGTGCCAGTAGTTTGACTAGCGTCCTCGACGAGCAGTACTTC.

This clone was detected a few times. The CDR3 region is CASTNYYEQYF. Here the CDR3 DNA reads TGTGCCAGCACCAACTACTACGAGCAGTACTTC. The chain carries TRBV2 and TRBJ2-7, with unresolved D. CDR1 is SNHLY and CDR2 is FYNNEI in the germline V gene. V was trimmed by 7 bases and J by 3 bases, leaving 7 bases between them. The CDR3 consists of 11 residues. The variable domain in full, completed from reference TRBV2 and TRBJ2-7, reads EPEVTQTPSHQVTQMGQEVILRCVPISNHLYFYWYRQILGQKVEFLVSFYNNEISEKSEIFDDQFSVERPDGSNFTLKIRSTKLEDSAMYFCASTNYYEQYFGPGTRLTVT.

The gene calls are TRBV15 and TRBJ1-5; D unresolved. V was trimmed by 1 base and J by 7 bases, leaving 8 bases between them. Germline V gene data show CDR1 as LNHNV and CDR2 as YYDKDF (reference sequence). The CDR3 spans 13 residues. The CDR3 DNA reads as TGTGCCACCAGCAGAGGTGGAGGGCAGCCCCAGCATTTT. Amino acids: CATSRGGGQPQHF.

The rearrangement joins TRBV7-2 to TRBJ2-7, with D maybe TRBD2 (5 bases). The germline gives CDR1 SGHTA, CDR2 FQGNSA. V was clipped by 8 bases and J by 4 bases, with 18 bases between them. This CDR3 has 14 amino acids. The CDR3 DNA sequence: TGTGCCAGCGGAGACTATTTAGCGTCTTACGAGCAGTACTTC. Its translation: CASGDYLASYEQYF.

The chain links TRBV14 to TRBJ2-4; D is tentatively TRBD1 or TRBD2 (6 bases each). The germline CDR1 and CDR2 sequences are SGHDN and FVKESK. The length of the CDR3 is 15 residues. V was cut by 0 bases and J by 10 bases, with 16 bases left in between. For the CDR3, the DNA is TGTGCCAGCAGCCAAGATAGGAGGGGGTCGCGGATTCAGTACTTC. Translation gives CASSQDRRGSRIQYF.